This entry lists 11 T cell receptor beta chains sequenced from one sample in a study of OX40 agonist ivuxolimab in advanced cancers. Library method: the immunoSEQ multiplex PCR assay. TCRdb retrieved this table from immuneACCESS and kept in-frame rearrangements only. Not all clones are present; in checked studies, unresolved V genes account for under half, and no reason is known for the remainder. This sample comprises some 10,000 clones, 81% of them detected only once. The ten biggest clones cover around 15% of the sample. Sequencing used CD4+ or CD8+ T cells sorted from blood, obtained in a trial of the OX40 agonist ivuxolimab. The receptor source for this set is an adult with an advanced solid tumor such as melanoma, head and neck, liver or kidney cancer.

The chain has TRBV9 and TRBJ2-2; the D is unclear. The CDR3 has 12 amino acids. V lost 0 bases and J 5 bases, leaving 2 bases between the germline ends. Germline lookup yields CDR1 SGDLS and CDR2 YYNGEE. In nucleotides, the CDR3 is TGTGCCAGCAGCGTAGCTACCGGGGAGCTGTTTTTT. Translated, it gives CASSVATGELFF.

CDR3 DNA sequence: TGCGCCAGCAGCCAAGAAACTAGCGGGGGTTACAATGAGCAGTTCTTC. This codes for CASSQETSGGYNEQFF. The V call is TRBV4-1, the J call TRBJ2-1; 11 bases agree with TRBD2. Unmatched junction bases numbered 2, after V lost 0 bases and J lost 4 bases. The CDR3 is 16 residues long. The germline gives CDR1 MGHRA, CDR2 YSYEKL.

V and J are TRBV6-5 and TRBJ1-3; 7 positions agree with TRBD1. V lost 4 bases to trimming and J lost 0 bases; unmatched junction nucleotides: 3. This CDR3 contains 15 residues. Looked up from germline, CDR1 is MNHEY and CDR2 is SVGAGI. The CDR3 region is CASSSDRTSGNTIYF. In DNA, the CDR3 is TGTGCCAGCAGTTCGGACAGGACCTCTGGAAACACCATATATTTT.

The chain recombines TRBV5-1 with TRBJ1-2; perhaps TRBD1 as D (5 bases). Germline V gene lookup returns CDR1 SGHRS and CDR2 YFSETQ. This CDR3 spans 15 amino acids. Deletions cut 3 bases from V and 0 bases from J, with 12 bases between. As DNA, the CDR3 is TGCGCCAGCAGCTCCGGACAAACCTCTAACTATGGCTACACCTTC. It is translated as CASSSGQTSNYGYTF.

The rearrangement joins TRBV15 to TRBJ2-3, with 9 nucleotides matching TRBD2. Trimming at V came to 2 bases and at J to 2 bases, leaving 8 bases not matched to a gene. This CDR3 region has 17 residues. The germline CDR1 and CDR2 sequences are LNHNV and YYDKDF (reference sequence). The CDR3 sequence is CATSRWVSGGSTDTQYF. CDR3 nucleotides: TGTGCCACCAGCAGATGGGTTAGCGGGGGTTCCACAGATACGCAGTATTTT. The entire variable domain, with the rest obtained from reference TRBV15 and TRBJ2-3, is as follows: DAMVIQNPRYQVTQFGKPVTLSCSQTLNHNVMYWYQQKSSQAPKLLFHYYDKDFNNEADTPDNFQSRRPNTSFCFLDIRSPGLGDTAMYLCATSRWVSGGSTDTQYFGPGTRLTVL.

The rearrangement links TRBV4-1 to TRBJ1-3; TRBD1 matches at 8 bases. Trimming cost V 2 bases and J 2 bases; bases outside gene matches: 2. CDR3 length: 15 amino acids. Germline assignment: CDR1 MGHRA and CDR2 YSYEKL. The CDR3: CASSQTDRAGNTIYF. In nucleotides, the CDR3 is TGCGCCAGCAGCCAAACGGACAGGGCTGGAAACACCATATATTTT.

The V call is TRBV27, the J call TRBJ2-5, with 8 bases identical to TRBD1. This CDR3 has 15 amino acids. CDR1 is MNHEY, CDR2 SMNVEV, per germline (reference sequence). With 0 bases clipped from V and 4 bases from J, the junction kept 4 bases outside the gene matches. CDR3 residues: CASSLSQGAGETQYF. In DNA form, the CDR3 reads TGTGCCAGCAGTTTATCGCAGGGGGCAGGAGAGACCCAGTACTTC.

CDR3 sequence reads: CASRPGQGAYSNQPQHF. The CDR3 bases are TGTGCCAGTAGGCCGGGACAGGGGGCTTATAGCAATCAGCCCCAGCATTTT. The V gene is TRBV19, the J gene TRBJ1-5; 12 bases map to TRBD1. V was clipped by 6 bases and J by 0 bases; unmatched bases: 6. The CDR3 extends over 17 amino acids. Germline lookup yields CDR1 LNHDA and CDR2 SQIVND (reference sequence). Based on the CDR3 plus reference TRBV19 and TRBJ1-5, the full variable domain is DGGITQSPKYLFRKEGQNVTLSCEQNLNHDAMYWYRQDPGQGLRLIYYSQIVNDFQKGDIAEGYSVSREKKESFPLTVTSAQKNPTAFYLCASRPGQGAYSNQPQHFGDGTRLSIL.

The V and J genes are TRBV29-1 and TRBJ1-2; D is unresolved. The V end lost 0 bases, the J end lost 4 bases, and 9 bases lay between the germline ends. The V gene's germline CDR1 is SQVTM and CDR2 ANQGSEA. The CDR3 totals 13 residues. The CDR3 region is CSVEDVGGYGYTF. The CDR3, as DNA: TGCAGCGTTGAAGACGTGGGAGGCTATGGCTACACCTTC.

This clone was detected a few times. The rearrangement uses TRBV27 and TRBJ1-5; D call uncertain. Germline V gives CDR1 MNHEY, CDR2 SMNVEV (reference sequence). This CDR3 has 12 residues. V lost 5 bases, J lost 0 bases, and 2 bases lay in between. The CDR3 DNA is TGTGCCAGCAGTGGTAGCAATCAGCCCCAGCATTTT. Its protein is CASSGSNQPQHF.

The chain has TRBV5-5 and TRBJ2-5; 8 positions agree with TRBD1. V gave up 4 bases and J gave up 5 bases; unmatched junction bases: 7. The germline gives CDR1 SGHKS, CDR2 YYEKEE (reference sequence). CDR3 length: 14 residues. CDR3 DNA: TGTGCCAGCAGCGCGCCGACAGGGGTGGAGACCCAGTACTTC. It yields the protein CASSAPTGVETQYF.